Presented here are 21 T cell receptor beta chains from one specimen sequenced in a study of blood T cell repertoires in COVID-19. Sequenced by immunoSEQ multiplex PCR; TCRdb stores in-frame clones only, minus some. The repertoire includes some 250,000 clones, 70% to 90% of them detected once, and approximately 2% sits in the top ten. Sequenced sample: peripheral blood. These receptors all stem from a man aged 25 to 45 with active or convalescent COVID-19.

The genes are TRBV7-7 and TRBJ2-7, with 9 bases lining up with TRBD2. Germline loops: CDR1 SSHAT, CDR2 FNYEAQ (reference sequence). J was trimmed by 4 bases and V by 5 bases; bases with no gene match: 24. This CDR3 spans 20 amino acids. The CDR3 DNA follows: TGTGCCAGCAGCCTTAATACGGGACTAGCAGACCCCAAATGCAAATACGAGCAGTACTTC. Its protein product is CASSLNTGLADPKCKYEQYF.

CDR3 amino acids: CASSQWARTEAFF. DNA for the CDR3: TGTGCCAGCAGCCAATGGGCGAGAACTGAAGCTTTCTTT. This chain connects TRBV7-9 to TRBJ1-1, with unresolved D. Trimming shortened V by 5 bases and J by 5 bases, and 12 bases separated the two germline ends. The germline gives CDR1 SEHNR, CDR2 FQNEAQ (reference sequence). The CDR3 is 13 residues long. Drawing the rest from reference TRBV7-9 and TRBJ1-1, the complete variable domain is DTGVSQNPRHKITKRGQNVTFRCDPISEHNRLYWYRQTLGQGPEFLTYFQNEAQLEKSRLLSDRFSAERPKGSFSTLEIQRTEQGDSAMYLCASSQWARTEAFFGQGTRLTVV.

The CDR3 DNA sequence: TGCAGCGTTGAAGGGAGGGGGGGGTACAATGAGCAGTTCTTC. This encodes CSVEGRGGYNEQFF. The chain joins TRBV29-1 to TRBJ2-1; perhaps TRBD2 as D (7 bases). V dropped 1 base and J dropped 4 bases, with 11 bases sitting between them. This CDR3 region has 14 residues. Germline CDR1 and CDR2: SQVTM and ANQGSEA.

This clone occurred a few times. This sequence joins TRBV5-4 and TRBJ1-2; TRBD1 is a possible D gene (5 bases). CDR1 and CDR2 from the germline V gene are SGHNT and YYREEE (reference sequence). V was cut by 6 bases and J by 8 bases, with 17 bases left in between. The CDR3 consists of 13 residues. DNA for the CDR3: TGTGCCAGCACCGTAGACGGGACTGGAGGCTACACCTTC. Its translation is CASTVDGTGGYTF.

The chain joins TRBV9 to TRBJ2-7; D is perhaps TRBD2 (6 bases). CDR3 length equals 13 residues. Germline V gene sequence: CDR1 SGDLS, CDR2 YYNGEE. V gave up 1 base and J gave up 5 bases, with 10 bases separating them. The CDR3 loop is CASSVTSFDEQYF. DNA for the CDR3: TGTGCCAGCAGCGTAACTAGCTTCGACGAGCAGTACTTC.

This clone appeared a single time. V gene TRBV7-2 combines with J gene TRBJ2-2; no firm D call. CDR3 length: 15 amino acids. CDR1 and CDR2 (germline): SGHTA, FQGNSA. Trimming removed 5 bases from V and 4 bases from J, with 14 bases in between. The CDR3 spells CASSPRRSPTGELFF. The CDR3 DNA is TGTGCCAGCAGCCCCCGGCGGTCTCCCACCGGGGAGCTGTTTTTT.

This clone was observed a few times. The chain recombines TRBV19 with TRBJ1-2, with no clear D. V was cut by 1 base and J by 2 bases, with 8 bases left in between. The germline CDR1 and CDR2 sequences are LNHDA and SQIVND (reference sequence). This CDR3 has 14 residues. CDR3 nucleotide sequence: TGTGCCAGTAGTATAGTGGGCGTAAACTATGGCTACACCTTC. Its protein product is CASSIVGVNYGYTF. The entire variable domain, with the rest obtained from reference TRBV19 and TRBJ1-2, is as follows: DGGITQSPKYLFRKEGQNVTLSCEQNLNHDAMYWYRQDPGQGLRLIYYSQIVNDFQKGDIAEGYSVSREKKESFPLTVTSAQKNPTAFYLCASSIVGVNYGYTFGSGTRLTVV.

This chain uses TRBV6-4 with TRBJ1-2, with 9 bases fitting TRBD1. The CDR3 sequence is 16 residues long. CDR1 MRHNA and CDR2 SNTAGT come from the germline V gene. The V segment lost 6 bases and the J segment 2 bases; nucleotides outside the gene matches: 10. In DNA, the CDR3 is TGTGCCAGCAGCGCTGAATCCGGGACAGGGAACTATGGCTACACCTTC. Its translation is CASSAESGTGNYGYTF.

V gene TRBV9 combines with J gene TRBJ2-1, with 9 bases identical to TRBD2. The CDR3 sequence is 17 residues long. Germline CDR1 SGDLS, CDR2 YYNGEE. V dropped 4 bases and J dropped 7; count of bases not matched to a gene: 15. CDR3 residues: CASSLSNAAGGGNEQFF. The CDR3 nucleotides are TGTGCCAGCAGCCTTTCGAACGCAGCGGGGGGCGGTAATGAGCAGTTCTTC.

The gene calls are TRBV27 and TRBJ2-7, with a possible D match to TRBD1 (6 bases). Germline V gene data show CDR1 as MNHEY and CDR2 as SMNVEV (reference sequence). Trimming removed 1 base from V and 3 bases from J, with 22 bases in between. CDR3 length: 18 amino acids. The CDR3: CASSLLRAGGQGFYEQYF. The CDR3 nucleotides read TGTGCCAGCAGTTTATTGCGCGCTGGGGGCCAGGGCTTCTACGAGCAGTACTTC.

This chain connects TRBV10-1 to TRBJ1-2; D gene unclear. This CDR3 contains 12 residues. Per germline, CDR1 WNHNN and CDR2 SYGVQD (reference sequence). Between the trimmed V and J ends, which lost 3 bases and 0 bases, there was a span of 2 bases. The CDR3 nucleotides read TGCGCCAGCAGTGACTCTAACTATGGCTACACCTTC. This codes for CASSDSNYGYTF.

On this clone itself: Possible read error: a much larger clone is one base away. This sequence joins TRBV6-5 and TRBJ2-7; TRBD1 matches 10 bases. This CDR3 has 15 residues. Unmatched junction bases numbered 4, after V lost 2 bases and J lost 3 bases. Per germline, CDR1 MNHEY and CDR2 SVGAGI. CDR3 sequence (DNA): TGTGCCAGCAGTTACCGGGGACAGGGGCTCTACGAGCAGTACTTC. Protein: CASSYRGQGLYEQYF.

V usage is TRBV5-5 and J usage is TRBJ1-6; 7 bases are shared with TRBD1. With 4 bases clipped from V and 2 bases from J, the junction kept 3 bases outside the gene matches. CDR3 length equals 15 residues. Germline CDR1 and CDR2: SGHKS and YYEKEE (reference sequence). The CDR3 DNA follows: TGTGCCAGCAGCATTGGGACAGCCTATAATTCACCCCTCCACTTT. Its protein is CASSIGTAYNSPLHF.

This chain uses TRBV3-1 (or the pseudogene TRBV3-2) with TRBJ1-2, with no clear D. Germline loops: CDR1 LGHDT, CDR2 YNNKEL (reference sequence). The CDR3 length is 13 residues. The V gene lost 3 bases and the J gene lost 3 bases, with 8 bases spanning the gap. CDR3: CASSQEVYYGYTF. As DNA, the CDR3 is TGTGCCAGCAGCCAGGAGGTATACTATGGCTACACCTTC.

The CDR3 region has the DNA TGTGCCAGTAGTGCCCCCCGGACTAGCGGGGGTTCCTACAATGAGCAGTTCTTC. Its translation: CASSAPRTSGGSYNEQFF. This sequence joins TRBV19 and TRBJ2-1, with 13 bases fitting TRBD2. Germline values: CDR1 LNHDA, CDR2 SQIVND (reference sequence). The CDR3 has 18 amino acids. V lost 5 bases to trimming and J lost 1 base; unmatched junction nucleotides: 8.

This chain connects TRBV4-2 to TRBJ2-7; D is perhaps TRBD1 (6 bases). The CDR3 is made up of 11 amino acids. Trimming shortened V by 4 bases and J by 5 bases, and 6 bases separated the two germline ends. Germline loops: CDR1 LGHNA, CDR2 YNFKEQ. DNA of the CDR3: TGTGCCAGCAGCCCAGGGGACGAGCAGTACTTC. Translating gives CASSPGDEQYF.

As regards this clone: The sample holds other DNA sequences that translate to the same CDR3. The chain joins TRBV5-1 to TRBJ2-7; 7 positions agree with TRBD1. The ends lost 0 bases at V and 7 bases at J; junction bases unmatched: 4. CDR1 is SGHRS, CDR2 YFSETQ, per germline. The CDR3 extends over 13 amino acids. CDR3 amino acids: CASSLGTGDEQYF. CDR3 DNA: TGCGCCAGCAGCTTGGGGACAGGCGATGAGCAGTACTTC.

The DNA of the CDR3 is TGTGCCAGCAGGCACTTGACATTTGATACAGATACGCAGTATTTT. This codes for CASRHLTFDTDTQYF. This chain links TRBV11-2 with TRBJ2-3; D remains unclear. V shed 6 bases and J shed 3 bases, with 16 bases lying between them. Germline V gene lookup returns CDR1 SGHAT and CDR2 FQNNGV. The CDR3 has 15 residues.

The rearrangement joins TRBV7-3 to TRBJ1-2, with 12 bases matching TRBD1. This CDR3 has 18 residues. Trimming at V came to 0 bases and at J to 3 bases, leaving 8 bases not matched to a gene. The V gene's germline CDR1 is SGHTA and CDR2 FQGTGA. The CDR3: CASSLTPGQGALDYGYTF. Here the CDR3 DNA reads TGTGCCAGCAGCTTAACGCCGGGACAGGGGGCTTTAGACTATGGCTACACCTTC.

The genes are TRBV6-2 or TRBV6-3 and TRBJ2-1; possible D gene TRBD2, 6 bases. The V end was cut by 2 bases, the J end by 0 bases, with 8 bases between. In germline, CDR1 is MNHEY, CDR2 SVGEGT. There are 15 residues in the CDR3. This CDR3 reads CASSYLGGSYNEQFF. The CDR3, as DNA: TGTGCCAGCAGTTACCTGGGGGGCTCCTACAATGAGCAGTTCTTC.

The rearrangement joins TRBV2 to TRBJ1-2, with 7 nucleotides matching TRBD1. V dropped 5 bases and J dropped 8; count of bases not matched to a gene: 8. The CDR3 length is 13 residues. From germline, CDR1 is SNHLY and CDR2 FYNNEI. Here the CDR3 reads CASSLDRVVGYTF. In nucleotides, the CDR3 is TGTGCCAGCAGTCTAGACAGGGTCGTCGGCTACACCTTC.